This record looks at one TCR beta chain sequence and its context. Its cognate antigen is unknown. These data belong to a study of cytomegalovirus exposure and HLA in healthy donors. General observations from the study: In a later analysis, TCR beta V- and J-gene trimming was associated with a missense DCLRE1C variant. Sequencing depth across donors, presence/absence analyses assumed, was roughly uniform. Later analysis indicated greater clonal expansion among HLA-associated TCR beta chains than among equally common other chains.

The CDR3 is 15 residues long. Losses at the gene ends were 5 bases for V and 3 bases for J; bases not matched to a gene: 8. CDR1 MNHEY and CDR2 SMNVEV come from the germline V gene (reference sequence). Though probably carrying unrecorded immune exposures, donors were nominally healthy at sampling. 60 Vbeta and 13 Jbeta primers were used in PCR. Clones were sequenced by immunoSEQ multiplex PCR, and TCRdb holds only the in-frame ones, with some missing. Counted here are about 43,000 clones, 45% to 60% occurring once; the ten biggest clones make up approximately 5.5%. Sequencing was done on a sample of PBMCs. The chain recombines TRBV27 with TRBJ2-7; 9 positions match TRBD1. This receptor was taken from a man aged 55 to 70 in good health and CMV-seronegative. CDR3 nucleotides: TGTGCCAGCAGTCTTACCGGGACAGGGTTCTACGAGCAGTACTTC. This gives the protein CASSLTGTGFYEQYF.